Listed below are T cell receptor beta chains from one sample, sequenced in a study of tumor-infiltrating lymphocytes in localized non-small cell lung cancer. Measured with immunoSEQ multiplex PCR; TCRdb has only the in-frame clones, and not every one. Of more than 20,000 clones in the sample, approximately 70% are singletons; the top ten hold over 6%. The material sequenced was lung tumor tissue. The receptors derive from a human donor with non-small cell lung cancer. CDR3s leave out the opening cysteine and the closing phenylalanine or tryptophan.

cdr3_aa: ASSLGPSGYT; j_call: TRBJ1-2; v_call: TRBV5-1
cdr3_aa: ASSQVIASGGAIPHTGELF; j_call: TRBJ2-2; v_call: TRBV4-2
cdr3_aa: ASSFTGGGRY; j_call: TRBJ2-7; v_call: TRBV7-2
cdr3_aa: ASSSGAGANVLT; j_call: TRBJ2-6; v_call: TRBV5-1
cdr3_aa: ASYGNTIY; j_call: TRBJ1-3; v_call: TRBV2
cdr3_aa: ASSLGPRGGADTQY; j_call: TRBJ2-3; v_call: TRBV7-9
cdr3_aa: ASSSPSPRTGELF; j_call: TRBJ2-2; v_call: TRBV9
cdr3_aa: ASSAGQGLYGYT; j_call: TRBJ1-2; v_call: TRBV7-8
cdr3_aa: ASSQAGPLDTQY; j_call: TRBJ2-3; v_call: TRBV4-1
cdr3_aa: ASSTRQGLNYGYT; j_call: TRBJ1-2; v_call: TRBV7-2
cdr3_aa: ASSPLPGGSYEQY; j_call: TRBJ2-7; v_call: TRBV7-2
cdr3_aa: ASSPQGDSSGKLF; j_call: TRBJ1-4; v_call: TRBV18
cdr3_aa: ASSSTGTANYGYT; j_call: TRBJ1-2; v_call: TRBV7-2
cdr3_aa: ASRTGRGGWDTQY; j_call: TRBJ2-3; v_call: TRBV19
cdr3_aa: ASSSAGQGKYGTQY; j_call: TRBJ2-5; v_call: TRBV5-1
cdr3_aa: ASSQVRDRSSNQPQH; j_call: TRBJ1-5; v_call: TRBV4-1
cdr3_aa: ASGLASQAQPQH; j_call: TRBJ1-5; v_call: TRBV12-5
cdr3_aa: ASSLAGGTNEKLF; j_call: TRBJ1-4; v_call: TRBV7-6